A selection of T cell receptor beta chains follows, all from one sample in a study of blood T cell repertoires in COVID-19. Sequenced by immunoSEQ multiplex PCR; TCRdb stores in-frame clones only, minus some. The sample lists under 150,000 clones, approximately 80% occurring once. The sample comprised peripheral blood. The receptors shown here come from an older woman with active or convalescent COVID-19. CDR3s include the opening cysteine and the closing phenylalanine or tryptophan. D genes are given only for firm matches. The size entry is marked missing in some rows and otherwise reads once, few, many or a size class.

TRBD1	TRBV28	TRBJ2-7	NA	CASSPTGQGVYEQYF	TGTGCCAGCAGTCCGACGGGACAGGGAGTCTACGAGCAGTACTTC
NA	TRBV7-9	TRBJ2-2	once	CASSLRQENTGELFF	TGTGCCAGCAGCTTGAGACAGGAGAACACCGGGGAGCTGTTTTTT
NA	TRBV10-3	TRBJ2-3	NA	CAISESVSARSGTDTQYF	TGTGCCATCAGTGAGTCTGTGAGCGCCCGATCCGGCACAGATACGCAGTATTTT
NA	TRBV14	TRBJ2-7	NA	CASSQDPYRELYEQYF	TGTGCCAGCAGCCAAGACCCCTACAGGGAGCTCTACGAGCAGTACTTC
NA	TRBV28	TRBJ1-2	NA	CASSAKGDYTF	TGTGCCAGCAGTGCTAAGGGGGACTACACCTTC
TRBD1	TRBV29-1	TRBJ1-1	NA	CSVGQGGTTEAFF	TGCAGCGTCGGACAGGGAGGGACCACTGAAGCTTTCTTT
NA	TRBV29-1	TRBJ1-1	NA	CSVEGVNTEAFF	TGCAGCGTTGAAGGAGTGAACACTGAAGCTTTCTTT
NA	TRBV28	TRBJ1-2	NA	CASSGGADHGYTF	TGTGCCAGCAGTGGGGGGGCAGACCATGGCTACACCTTC
TRBD1	TRBV5-4	TRBJ2-3	NA	CASSGAGTGQTDTQYF	TGTGCCAGCAGCGGGGCCGGGACAGGGCAAACAGATACGCAGTATTTT
TRBD1	TRBV6-2/TRBV6-3	TRBJ1-1	NA	CASSSTTGAGNTEAFF	TGTGCCAGCAGTTCCACGACAGGGGCTGGGAACACTGAAGCTTTCTTT
NA	TRBV6-6	TRBJ1-2	NA	CASTYTEGVGGYTF	TGTGCCAGCACCTACACAGAGGGCGTGGGAGGCTACACCTTC
NA	TRBV7-6	TRBJ2-3	NA	CASSLNSDTQYF	TGTGCCAGCAGCTTAAACTCAGATACGCAGTATTTT
NA	TRBV7-2	TRBJ2-5	NA	CASSLVQQETQYF	TGTGCCAGCAGCTTAGTACAGCAAGAGACCCAGTACTTC
NA	TRBV12-3/TRBV12-4	TRBJ1-1	NA	CASSFGRRVGAFF	TGTGCCAGCAGTTTCGGTAGACGGGTGGGAGCTTTCTTT
NA	TRBV6-1	TRBJ2-1	NA	CASSDLRAAYNEQFF	TGTGCCAGCAGTGATTTACGTGCGGCCTACAATGAGCAGTTCTTC
NA	TRBV2	TRBJ2-4	NA	CASRDMVGSKNIQYF	TGTGCCAGCAGGGATATGGTGGGCTCTAAGAACATTCAGTACTTC
TRBD1	TRBV28	TRBJ1-6	NA	CASRLGQDNSPLHF	TGTGCCAGCAGACTCGGACAGGATAATTCACCCCTCCACTTT
NA	TRBV21-1	TRBJ2-1	NA	CASSKSRRTGDNEQFF	TGTGCCAGCAGCAAAAGCCGGAGGACTGGGGACAATGAGCAGTTCTTC
TRBD1	TRBV28	TRBJ1-5	NA	CASSWTGASNQPQHF	TGTGCCAGCAGTTGGACAGGAGCTAGCAATCAGCCCCAGCATTTT
TRBD1	TRBV27	TRBJ1-2	NA	CASSLGQGNVYGYTF	TGTGCCAGCAGTTTGGGACAGGGCAACGTCTATGGCTACACCTTC
TRBD2	TRBV11-2	TRBJ2-7	NA	CASSRNQPSSGSSYEQYF	TGTGCCAGCAGCCGTAACCAGCCATCTAGCGGGAGCTCCTACGAGCAGTACTTC
NA	TRBV5-1	TRBJ1-3	NA	CASSNGGSGNTIYF	TGCGCCAGCAGCAACGGGGGCTCTGGAAACACCATATATTTT
TRBD1	TRBV9	TRBJ2-7	NA	CASSMGQGASYEQYF	TGTGCCAGCAGCATGGGACAGGGGGCCTCCTACGAGCAGTACTTC
NA	TRBV28	TRBJ1-5	few	CASSSSRQARDQPQHF	TGTGCCAGCAGTTCCTCTCGACAGGCCCGCGATCAGCCCCAGCATTTT
TRBD2	TRBV4-1	TRBJ2-7	NA	CASSQAGSGGTEQYF	TGCGCCAGCAGCCAAGCGGGTAGCGGGGGCACTGAGCAGTACTTC
TRBD1	TRBV27	TRBJ1-1	NA	CASSFGTGGSRLLNTEAFF	TGTGCCAGCAGTTTCGGGACAGGGGGTTCTCGTTTGCTGAACACTGAAGCTTTCTTT
NA	TRBV5-6	TRBJ1-5	NA	CASSGAGVQGQPQHF	TGTGCCAGCAGCGGGGCGGGAGTCCAAGGTCAGCCCCAGCATTTT
NA	TRBV5-3	TRBJ2-7	NA	CARSLELRTVTFTYEQYF	TGTGCCAGAAGCTTGGAACTTCGGACTGTAACTTTCACCTACGAGCAGTACTTC
TRBD1	TRBV7-9	TRBJ1-1	NA	CASRPDRGLYTEAFF	TGTGCCAGCAGGCCTGACAGGGGGCTTTACACTGAAGCTTTCTTT
NA	TRBV7-2	TRBJ1-1	NA	CASSLPGGGAGNTEAFF	TGTGCCAGCAGCCTACCGGGGGGGGGCGCCGGGAACACTGAAGCTTTCTTT
NA	TRBV28	TRBJ1-1	NA	CASSLWARMNTEAFF	TGTGCCAGCAGTTTGTGGGCCAGGATGAACACTGAAGCTTTCTTT